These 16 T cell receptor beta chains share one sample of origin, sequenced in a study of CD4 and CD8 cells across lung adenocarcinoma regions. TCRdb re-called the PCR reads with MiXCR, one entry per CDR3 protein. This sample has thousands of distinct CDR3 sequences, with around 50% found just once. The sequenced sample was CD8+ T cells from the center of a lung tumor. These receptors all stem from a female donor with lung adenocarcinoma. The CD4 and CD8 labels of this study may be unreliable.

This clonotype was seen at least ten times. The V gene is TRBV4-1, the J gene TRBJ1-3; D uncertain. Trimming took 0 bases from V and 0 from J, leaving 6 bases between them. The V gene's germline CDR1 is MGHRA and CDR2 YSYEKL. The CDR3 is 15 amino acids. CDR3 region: CASSQEADSGNTIYF. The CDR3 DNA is TGCGCCAGCAGCCAAGAGGCGGACTCTGGAAACACCATATATTTT.

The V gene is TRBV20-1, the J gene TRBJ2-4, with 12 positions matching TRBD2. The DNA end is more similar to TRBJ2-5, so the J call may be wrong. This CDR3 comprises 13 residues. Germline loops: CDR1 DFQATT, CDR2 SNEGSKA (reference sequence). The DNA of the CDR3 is TGCAGTGGGCTAGCGGGGGGGCAGGAGACCCAGTACTTC. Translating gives CSGLAGGQETQYF.

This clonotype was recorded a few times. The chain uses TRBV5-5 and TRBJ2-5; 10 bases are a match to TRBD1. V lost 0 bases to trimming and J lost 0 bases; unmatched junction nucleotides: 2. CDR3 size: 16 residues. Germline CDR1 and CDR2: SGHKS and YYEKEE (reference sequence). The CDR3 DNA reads TGTGCCAGCAGCTTGGGGACAGGGGGTTACCAAGAGACCCAGTACTTC. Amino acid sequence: CASSLGTGGYQETQYF.

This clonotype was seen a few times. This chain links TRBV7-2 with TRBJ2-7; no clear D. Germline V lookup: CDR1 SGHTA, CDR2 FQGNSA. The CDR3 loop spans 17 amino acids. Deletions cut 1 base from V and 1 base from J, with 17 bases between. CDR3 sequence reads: CASSLVRSRNSSYEQYF. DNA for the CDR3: TGTGCCAGCAGCTTAGTTCGAAGCCGAAACAGTTCCTACGAGCAGTACTTC.

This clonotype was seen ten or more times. The CDR3 is CASSLVADTQYF. CDR3 coding DNA: TGTGCCAGCAGCTTAGTAGCAGATACGCAGTATTTT. V usage is TRBV7-2 and J usage is TRBJ2-3; D gene unclear. Deletions cut 1 base from V and 4 bases from J, with 3 bases between. CDR1 is SGHTA and CDR2 is FQGNSA in the germline V gene. The CDR3 contains 12 residues.

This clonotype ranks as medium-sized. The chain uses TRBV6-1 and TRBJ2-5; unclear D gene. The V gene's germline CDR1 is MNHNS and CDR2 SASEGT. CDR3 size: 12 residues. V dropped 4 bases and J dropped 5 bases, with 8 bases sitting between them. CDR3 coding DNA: TGTGCCAGCAGTGGTCTGAGTGAGACCCAGTACTTC. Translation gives CASSGLSETQYF.

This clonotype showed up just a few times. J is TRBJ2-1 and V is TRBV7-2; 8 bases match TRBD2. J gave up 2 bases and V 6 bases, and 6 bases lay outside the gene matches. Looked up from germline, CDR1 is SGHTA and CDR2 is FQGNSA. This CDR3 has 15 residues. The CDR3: CASSRGSGAYNEQFF. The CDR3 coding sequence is TGTGCCAGCAGTAGGGGTAGCGGGGCCTACAATGAGCAGTTCTTC.

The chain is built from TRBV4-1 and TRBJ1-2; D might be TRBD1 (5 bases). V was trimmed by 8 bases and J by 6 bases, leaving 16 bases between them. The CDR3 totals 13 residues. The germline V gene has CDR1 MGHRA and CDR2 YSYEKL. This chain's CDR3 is CASLGQGGDGYTF. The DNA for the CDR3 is TGCGCCAGCCTGGGGCAGGGAGGGGATGGCTACACCTTC.

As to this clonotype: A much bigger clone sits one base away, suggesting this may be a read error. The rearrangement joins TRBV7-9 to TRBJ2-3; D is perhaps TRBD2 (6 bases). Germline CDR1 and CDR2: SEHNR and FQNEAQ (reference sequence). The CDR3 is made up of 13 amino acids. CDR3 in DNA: TGTGCCAGCAGCCGGGACTTTACAGAGACGCAGTATTTT. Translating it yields CASSRDFTETQYF.

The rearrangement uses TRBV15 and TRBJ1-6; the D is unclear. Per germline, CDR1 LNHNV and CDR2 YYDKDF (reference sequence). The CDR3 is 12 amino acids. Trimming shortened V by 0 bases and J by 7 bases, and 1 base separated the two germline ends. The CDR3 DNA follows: TGTGCCACCAGCAGAGAAAATTCACCCCTCCACTTT. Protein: CATSRENSPLHF. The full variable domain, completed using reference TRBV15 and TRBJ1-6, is DAMVIQNPRYQVTQFGKPVTLSCSQTLNHNVMYWYQQKSSQAPKLLFHYYDKDFNNEADTPDNFQSRRPNTSFCFLDIRSPGLGDTAMYLCATSRENSPLHFGNGTRLTVT.

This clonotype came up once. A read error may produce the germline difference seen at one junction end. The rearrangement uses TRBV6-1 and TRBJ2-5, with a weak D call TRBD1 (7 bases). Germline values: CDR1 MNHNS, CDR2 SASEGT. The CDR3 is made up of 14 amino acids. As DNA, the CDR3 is TGTGCCAGCAGTGGATCGGGACCCAGGGGGGCCCAGAATTTC. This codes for CASSGSGPRGAQNF.

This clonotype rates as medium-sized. The CDR3 coding sequence is TGTGCCAGCAAGCTATCCGACAGAGTAACAGATACGCAGTATTTT. This codes for CASKLSDRVTDTQYF. The chain carries TRBV6-1 and TRBJ2-3; possible D gene TRBD1, 5 bases. Germline V gives CDR1 MNHNS, CDR2 SASEGT. The V end lost 7 bases, the J end lost 3 bases, and 17 bases lay between the germline ends. The CDR3 is 15 amino acids.

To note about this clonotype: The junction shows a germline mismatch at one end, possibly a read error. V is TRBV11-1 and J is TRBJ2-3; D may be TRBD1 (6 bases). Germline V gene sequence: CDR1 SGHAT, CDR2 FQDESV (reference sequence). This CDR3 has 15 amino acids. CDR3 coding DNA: TGTGCCGGCGGCTTAGGGGGTCCAGGAGCAGAGACGCAGTATTTT. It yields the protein CAGGLGGPGAETQYF.

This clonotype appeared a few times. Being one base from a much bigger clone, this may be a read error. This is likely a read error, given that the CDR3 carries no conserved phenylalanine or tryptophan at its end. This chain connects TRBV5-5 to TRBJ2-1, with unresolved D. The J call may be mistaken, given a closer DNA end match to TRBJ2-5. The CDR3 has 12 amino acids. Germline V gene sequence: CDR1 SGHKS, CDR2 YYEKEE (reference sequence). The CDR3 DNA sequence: TGTGCCAGCAGCTTGGTTCAAGAGACCCAGTACTTA. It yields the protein CASSLVQETQYL.

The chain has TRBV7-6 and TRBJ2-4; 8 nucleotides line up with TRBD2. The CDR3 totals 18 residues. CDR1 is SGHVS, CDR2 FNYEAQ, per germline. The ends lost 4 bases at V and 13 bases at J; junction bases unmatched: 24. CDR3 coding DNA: TGTGCCAGCAGCTCCCTGGGGGGAGCGGGGGAAGACCAAAACACCCAGTACTTC. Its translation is CASSSLGGAGEDQNTQYF.

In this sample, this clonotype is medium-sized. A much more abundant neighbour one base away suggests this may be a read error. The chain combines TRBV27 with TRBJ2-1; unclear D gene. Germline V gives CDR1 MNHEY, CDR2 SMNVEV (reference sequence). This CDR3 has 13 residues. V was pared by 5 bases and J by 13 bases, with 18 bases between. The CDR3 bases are TGTGCCAGCAGTGTTATAAGTATGGAGACCCAGTTCTTC. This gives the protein CASSVISMETQFF.